One TCR beta chain is described in this entry. This clonotype was seen only a few times. Its recognized antigen is unknown. No per-base quality is available; no much larger clone lies one base away. This specimen comes from a study of T cell repertoires in cytomegalovirus infection (dated by TCRdb to about 2019). Background for the entire study: Peptide stimulations targeted recently identified HLA-C-restricted CMV epitopes, whose presentation resists viral immunomodulation, together with well-studied HLA-B-restricted epitopes. Donor HLA type was relevant to the analysis, because carriage of CMV infection together with the matching HLA type was indicated by public TCR beta signatures.

TCRdb names Illumina HiSeq 1500 as the instrument used. TCRdb handled the public reads itself, with Q25 trimming in fastp and clone calling in MiXCR, and kept productive beta chains. Under each unique CDR3 protein, matching rows form one entry showing the most common genes and DNA. The sample table holds 300,000 to 400,000 distinct CDR3 sequences, of which approximately 32% were seen once. Around 20% of the sample belongs to the ten largest clones. General study outcomes and caveats: The ex vivo response was dominated by HLA-C-restricted CMV-specific TCR beta clonotypes, and the single most frequent clonotype in two of eight donors was supplied by these HLA-C-restricted clonotypes. Cumulative frequency of public TCR beta family members discriminated carriers of CMV infection plus the relevant HLA type in this cohort and an independent 352-donor cohort.

Reading the label with the study, this specimen's treatment or condition is: in vitro stimulation with specific CMV peptide epitopes to enrich CMV-specific T cells. The CDR3 numbers 14 residues from cysteine through phenylalanine. The kept DNA is CDR3 alone, 42 bases in frame from the first base. CDR1 and CDR2 are drawn from the germline V gene: KGHDR, SFDVKD. At the junction V is shortened by 5 bases and J by 2 bases, with 12 bases in between. The receptor was derived from a human donor in good health (CMV status not recorded). Some clones in this sample may be carry-over from other donors' samples. In this chain, TRBV24-1 is recombined with TRBJ2-7; perhaps TRBD1 is the D gene, with 5 bases matching. Sequenced here: cultured PBMCs, sampled from culture after CMV antigen stimulation. The CDR3 here reads CATSGSQGTYEQYF. DNA sequence: TGTGCCACCAGTGGATCGCAGGGAACCTACGAGCAGTACTTC.